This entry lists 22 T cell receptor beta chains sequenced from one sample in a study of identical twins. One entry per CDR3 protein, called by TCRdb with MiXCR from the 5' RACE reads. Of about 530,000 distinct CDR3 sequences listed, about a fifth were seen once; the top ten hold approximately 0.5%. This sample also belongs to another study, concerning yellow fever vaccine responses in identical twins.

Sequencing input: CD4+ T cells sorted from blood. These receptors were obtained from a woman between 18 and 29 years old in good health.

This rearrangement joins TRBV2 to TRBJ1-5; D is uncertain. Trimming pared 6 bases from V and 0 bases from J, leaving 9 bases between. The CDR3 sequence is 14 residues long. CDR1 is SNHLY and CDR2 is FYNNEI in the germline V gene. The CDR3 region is CASRAQDSNQPQHF. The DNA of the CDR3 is TGTGCCAGCAGGGCTCAGGATAGCAATCAGCCCCAGCATTTT.

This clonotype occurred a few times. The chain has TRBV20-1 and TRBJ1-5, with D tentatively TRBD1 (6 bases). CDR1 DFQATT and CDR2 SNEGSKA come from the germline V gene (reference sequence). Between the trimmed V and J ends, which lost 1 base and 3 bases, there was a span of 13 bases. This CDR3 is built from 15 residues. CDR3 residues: CSARVLGALNQPQHF. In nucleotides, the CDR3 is TGCAGTGCTAGAGTCCTGGGGGCCCTCAATCAGCCCCAGCATTTT.

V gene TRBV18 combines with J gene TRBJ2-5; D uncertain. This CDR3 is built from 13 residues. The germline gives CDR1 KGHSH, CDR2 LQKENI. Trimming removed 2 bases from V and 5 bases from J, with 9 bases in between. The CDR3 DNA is TGTGCCAGCTCACCAGGGTTATGGGAGACCCAGTACTTC. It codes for CASSPGLWETQYF.

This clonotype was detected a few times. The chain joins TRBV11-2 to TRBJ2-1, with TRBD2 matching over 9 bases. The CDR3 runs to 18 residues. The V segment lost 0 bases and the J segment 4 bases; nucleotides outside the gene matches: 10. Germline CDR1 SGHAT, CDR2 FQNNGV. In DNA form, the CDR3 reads TGTGCCAGCAGCTTAGAATTAGCGGGAGTTTGGCCATACAATGAGCAGTTCTTC. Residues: CASSLELAGVWPYNEQFF. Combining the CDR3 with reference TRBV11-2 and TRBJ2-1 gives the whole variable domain EAGVAQSPRYKIIEKRQSVAFWCNPISGHATLYWYQQILGQGPKLLIQFQNNGVVDDSQLPKDRFSAERLKGVDSTLKIQPAKLEDSAVYLCASSLELAGVWPYNEQFFGPGTRLTVL.

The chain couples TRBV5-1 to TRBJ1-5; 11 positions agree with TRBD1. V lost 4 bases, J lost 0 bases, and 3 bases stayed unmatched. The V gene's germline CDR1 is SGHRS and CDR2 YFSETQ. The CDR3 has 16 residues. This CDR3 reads CASSPGTGGSNQPQHF. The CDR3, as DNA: TGCGCCAGCAGCCCAGGGACAGGGGGTAGCAATCAGCCCCAGCATTTT.

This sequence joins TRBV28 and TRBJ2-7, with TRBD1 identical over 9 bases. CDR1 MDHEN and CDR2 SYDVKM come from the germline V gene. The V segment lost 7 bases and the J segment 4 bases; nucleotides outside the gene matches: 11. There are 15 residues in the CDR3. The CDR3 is CASTSRDREKYEQYF. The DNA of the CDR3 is TGTGCCAGCACCTCTAGGGACAGGGAAAAATACGAGCAGTACTTC.

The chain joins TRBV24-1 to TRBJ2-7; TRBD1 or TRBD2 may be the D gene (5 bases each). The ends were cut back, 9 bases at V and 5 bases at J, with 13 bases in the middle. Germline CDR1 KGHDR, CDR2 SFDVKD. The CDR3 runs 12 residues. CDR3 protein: CATGGRYHEQYV. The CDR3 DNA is TGTGCCACCGGGGGAAGATATCACGAGCAGTACGTC.

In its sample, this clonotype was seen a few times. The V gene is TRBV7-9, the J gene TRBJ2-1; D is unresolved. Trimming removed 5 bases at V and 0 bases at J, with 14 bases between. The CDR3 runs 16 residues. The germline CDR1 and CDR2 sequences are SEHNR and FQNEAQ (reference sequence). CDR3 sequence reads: CASSLMAELSYNEQFF. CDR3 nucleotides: TGTGCCAGCAGCCTAATGGCCGAGCTCTCCTACAATGAGCAGTTCTTC.

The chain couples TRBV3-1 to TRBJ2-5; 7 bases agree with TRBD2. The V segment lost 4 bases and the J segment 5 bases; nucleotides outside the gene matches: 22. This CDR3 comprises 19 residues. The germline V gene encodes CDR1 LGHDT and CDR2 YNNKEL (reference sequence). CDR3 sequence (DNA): TGTGCCAGCAGCCCCCCTGTCGGGCTAGCGGCACTTTCCGGGGAGACCCAGTACTTC. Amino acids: CASSPPVGLAALSGETQYF.

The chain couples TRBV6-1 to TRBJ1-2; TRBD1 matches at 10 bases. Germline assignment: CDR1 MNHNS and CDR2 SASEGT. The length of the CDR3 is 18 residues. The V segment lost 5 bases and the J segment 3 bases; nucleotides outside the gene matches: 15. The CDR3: CASSQTRTGGISYYGYTF. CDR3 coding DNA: TGTGCCAGCAGTCAGACCCGGACAGGGGGGATTTCCTACTATGGCTACACCTTC.

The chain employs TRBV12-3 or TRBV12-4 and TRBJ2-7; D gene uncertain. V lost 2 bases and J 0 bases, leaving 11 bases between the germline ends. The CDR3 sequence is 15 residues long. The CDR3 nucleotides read TGTGCCAGCAGTTTAAAGGGAATGAGCTCCTACGAGCAGTACTTC. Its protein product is CASSLKGMSSYEQYF.

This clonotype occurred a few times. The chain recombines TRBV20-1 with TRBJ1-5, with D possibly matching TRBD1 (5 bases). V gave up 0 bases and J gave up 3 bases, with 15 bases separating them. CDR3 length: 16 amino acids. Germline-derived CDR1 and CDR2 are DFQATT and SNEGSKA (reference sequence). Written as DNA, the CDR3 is TGCAGTGCTAGAGATCTTGGACACGCCGTCAATCAGCCCCAGCATTTT. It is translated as CSARDLGHAVNQPQHF.

The CDR3, as DNA: TGTGCCAGCAGCGTAGGGCTAGCGGGAGCATTTCCCCACGAGCAGTACTTC. As protein: CASSVGLAGAFPHEQYF. The gene calls are TRBV9 and TRBJ2-7, with TRBD2 matching over 10 bases. Germline CDR1 SGDLS, CDR2 YYNGEE. Germline trimming cut 0 bases from V and 5 bases from J; bases unmatched to any gene: 11. The CDR3 spans 17 residues.

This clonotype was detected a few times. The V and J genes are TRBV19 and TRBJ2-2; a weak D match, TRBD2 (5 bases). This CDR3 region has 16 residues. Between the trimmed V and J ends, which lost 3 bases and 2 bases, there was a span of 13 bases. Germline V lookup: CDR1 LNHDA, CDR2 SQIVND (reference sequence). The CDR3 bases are TGTGCCAGTAGTATGCGGGCCAGGACCAACACCGGGGAGCTGTTTTTT. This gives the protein CASSMRARTNTGELFF.

CDR3 protein: CSARDRRGPANTGELFF. The DNA of the CDR3 is TGCAGTGCTAGAGATCGTCGGGGGCCCGCGAACACCGGGGAGCTGTTTTTT. This chain uses TRBV20-1 with TRBJ2-2; the D gene could be TRBD1 or TRBD2 (6 bases each). V lost 0 bases and J lost 0, with 14 bases in between. Germline V gives CDR1 DFQATT, CDR2 SNEGSKA (reference sequence). The CDR3 loop spans 17 amino acids.

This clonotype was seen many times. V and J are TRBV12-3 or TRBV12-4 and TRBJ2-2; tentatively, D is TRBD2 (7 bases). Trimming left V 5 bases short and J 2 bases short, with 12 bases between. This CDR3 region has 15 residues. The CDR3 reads CASSVSGTNTGELFF. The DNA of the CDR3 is TGTGCCAGCAGTGTGAGCGGGACAAACACCGGGGAGCTGTTTTTT.

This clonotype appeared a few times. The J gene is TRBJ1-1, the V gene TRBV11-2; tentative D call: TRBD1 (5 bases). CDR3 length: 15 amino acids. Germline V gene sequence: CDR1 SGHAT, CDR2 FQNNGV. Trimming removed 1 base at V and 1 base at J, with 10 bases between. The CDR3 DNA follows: TGTGCCAGCAGCTTAGTGGGGGGGTGGAACACTGAAGCTTTCTTT. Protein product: CASSLVGGWNTEAFF.

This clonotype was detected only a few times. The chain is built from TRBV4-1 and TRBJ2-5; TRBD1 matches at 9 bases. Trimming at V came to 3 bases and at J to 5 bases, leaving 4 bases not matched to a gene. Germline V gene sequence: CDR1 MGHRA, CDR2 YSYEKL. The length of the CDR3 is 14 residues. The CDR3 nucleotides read TGCGCCAGCAGCCACAGGGACAGGGATGAGACCCAGTACTTC. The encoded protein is CASSHRDRDETQYF.

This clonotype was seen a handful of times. CDR3 residues: CASSPPGQAPFGYTF. The CDR3 nucleotides read TGTGCCAGCTCACCACCCGGACAGGCCCCGTTTGGCTACACCTTC. The chain carries TRBV18 and TRBJ1-2; TRBD1 matches at 7 bases. Trimming cost V 0 bases and J 7 bases; bases outside gene matches: 8. The germline V gene has CDR1 KGHSH and CDR2 LQKENI. This CDR3 has 15 amino acids. The entire variable domain, with the rest obtained from reference TRBV18 and TRBJ1-2, is as follows: NAGVMQNPRHLVRRRGQEARLRCSPMKGHSHVYWYRQLPEEGLKFMVYLQKENIIDESGMPKERFSAEFPKEGPSILRIQQVVRGDSAAYFCASSPPGQAPFGYTFGSGTRLTVV.

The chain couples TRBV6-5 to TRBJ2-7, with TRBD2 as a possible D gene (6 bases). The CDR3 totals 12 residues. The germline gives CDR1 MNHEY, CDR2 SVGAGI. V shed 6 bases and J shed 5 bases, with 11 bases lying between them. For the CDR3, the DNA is TGTGCCAGCAGCCGCGGGGTCCACGAGCAGTACTTC. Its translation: CASSRGVHEQYF.

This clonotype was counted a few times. CDR3 region: CASSVGPGDTGELFF. As DNA, the CDR3 is TGTGCCAGCAGCGTAGGTCCAGGGGACACCGGGGAGCTGTTTTTT. This chain connects TRBV9 to TRBJ2-2; weak D call: TRBD1 (6 bases). Germline CDR1 and CDR2: SGDLS and YYNGEE. This CDR3 region has 15 residues. Trimming left V 0 bases short and J 3 bases short, with 9 bases between. The variable domain in full, completed from reference TRBV9 and TRBJ2-2, reads DSGVTQTPKHLITATGQRVTLRCSPRSGDLSVYWYQQSLDQGLQFLIQYYNGEERAKGNILERFSAQQFPDLHSELNLSSLELGDSALYFCASSVGPGDTGELFFGEGSRLTVL.

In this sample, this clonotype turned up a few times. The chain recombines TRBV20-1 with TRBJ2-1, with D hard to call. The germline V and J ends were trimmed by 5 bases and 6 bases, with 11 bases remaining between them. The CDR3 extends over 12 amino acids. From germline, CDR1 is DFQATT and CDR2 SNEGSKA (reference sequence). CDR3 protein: CSAPIGSNEQFF. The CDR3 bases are TGCAGTGCTCCAATCGGATCCAATGAGCAGTTCTTC.